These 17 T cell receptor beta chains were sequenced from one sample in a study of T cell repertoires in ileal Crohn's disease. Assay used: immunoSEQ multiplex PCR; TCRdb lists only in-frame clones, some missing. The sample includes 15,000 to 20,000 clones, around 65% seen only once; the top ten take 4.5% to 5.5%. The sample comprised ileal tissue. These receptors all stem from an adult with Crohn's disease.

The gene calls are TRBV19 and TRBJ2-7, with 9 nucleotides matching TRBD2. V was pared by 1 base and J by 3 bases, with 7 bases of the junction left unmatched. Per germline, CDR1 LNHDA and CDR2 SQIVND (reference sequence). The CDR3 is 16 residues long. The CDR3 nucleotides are TGTGCCAGTAGTATAGGAGGCGGGAGGGCCGACTACGAGCAGTACTTC. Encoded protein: CASSIGGGRADYEQYF.

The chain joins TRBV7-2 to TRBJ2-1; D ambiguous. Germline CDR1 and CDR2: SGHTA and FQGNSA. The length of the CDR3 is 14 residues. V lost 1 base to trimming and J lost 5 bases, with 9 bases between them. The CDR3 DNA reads TGTGCCAGCAGCTTAGTGGTAGTAAACAATGAGCAGTTCTTC. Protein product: CASSLVVVNNEQFF.

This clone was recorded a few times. CDR3 in DNA: TGTGCCAGCAGCCCGGGACAGGGGGCATTCGAGCAGTACTTC. Translation: CASSPGQGAFEQYF. The gene calls are TRBV27 and TRBJ2-5, with TRBD1 identical over 12 bases. TRBJ2-7 explains the end of the DNA better; the J call may be wrong. CDR1 and CDR2 from the germline V gene are MNHEY and SMNVEV (reference sequence). The CDR3 covers 14 residues.

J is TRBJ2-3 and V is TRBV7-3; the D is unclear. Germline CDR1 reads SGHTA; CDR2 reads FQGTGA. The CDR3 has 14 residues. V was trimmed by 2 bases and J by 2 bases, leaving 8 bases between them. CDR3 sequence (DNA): TGTGCCAGCAGCTTAGACGGAGTCACAGATACGCAGTATTTT. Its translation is CASSLDGVTDTQYF.

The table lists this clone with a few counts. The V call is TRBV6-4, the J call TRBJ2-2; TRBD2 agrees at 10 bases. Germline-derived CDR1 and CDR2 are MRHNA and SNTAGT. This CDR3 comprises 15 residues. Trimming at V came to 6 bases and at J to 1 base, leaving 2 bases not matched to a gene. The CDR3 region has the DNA TGTGCCAGCAGCCCTAGCGGGGGGAACACCGGGGAGCTGTTTTTT. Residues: CASSPSGGNTGELFF.

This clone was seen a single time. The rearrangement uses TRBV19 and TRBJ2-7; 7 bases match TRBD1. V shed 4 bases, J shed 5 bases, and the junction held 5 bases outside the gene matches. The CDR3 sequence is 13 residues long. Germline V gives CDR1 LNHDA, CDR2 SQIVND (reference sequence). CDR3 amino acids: CASSTDRVHEQYF. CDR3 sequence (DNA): TGTGCCAGTAGTACCGACAGGGTCCACGAGCAGTACTTC.

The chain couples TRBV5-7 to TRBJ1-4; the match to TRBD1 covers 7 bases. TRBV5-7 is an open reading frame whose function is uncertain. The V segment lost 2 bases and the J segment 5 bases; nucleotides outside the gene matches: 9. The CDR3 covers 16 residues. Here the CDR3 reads CASSLPRQGGNEKLFF. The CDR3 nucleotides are TGTGCCAGCAGCTTACCGAGACAGGGCGGCAATGAAAAACTGTTTTTT.

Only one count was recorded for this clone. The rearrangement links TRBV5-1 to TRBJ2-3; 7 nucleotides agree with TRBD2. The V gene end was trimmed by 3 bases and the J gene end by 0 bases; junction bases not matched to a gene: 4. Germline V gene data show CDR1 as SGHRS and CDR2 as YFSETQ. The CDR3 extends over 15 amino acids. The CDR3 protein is CASSSPSGSTDTQYF. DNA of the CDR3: TGCGCCAGCAGCTCCCCTAGCGGTAGCACAGATACGCAGTATTTT.

CDR3 in DNA: TGTGCCAGCAGTGAAGCTCCCGGGGACTCTGGAAACACCATATATTTT. Its protein is CASSEAPGDSGNTIYF. The chain joins TRBV6-1 to TRBJ1-3; D is unclear. Germline V gene data show CDR1 as MNHNS and CDR2 as SASEGT. This CDR3 is 16 amino acids long. V was pared by 0 bases and J by 0 bases, with 9 bases between.

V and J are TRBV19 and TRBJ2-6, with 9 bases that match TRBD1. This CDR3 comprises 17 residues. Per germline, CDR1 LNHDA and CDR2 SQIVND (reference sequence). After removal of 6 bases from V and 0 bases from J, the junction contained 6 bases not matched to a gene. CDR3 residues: CASRKQGARSGANVLTF. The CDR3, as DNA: TGTGCCAGTAGGAAACAGGGGGCTCGCTCTGGGGCCAACGTCCTGACTTTC.

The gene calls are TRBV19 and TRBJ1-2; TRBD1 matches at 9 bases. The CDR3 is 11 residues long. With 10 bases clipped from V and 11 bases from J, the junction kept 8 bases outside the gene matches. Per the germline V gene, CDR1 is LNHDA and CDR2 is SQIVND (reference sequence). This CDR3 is CATQGQGPYTF. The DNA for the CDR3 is TGTGCCACCCAAGGACAGGGGCCATACACCTTC.

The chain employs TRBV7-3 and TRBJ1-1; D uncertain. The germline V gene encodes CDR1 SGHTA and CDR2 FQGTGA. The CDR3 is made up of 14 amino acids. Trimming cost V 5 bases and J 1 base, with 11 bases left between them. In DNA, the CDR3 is TGTGCCAGCAGCGTAGGAGGGAAGAACACTGAAGCTTTCTTT. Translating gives CASSVGGKNTEAFF.

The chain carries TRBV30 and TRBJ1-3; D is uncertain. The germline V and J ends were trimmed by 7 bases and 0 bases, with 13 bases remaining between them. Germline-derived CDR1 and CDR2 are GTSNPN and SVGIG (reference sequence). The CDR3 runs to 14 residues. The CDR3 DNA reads TGTGCCTCGGACTCGGGAAACTCTGGAAACACCATATATTTT. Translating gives CASDSGNSGNTIYF.

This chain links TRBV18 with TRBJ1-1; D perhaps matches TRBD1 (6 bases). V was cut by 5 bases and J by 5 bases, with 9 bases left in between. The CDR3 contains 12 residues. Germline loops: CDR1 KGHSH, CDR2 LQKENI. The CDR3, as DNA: TGTGCCAGCTCAGAGGACAGAACTGAAGCTTTCTTT. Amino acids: CASSEDRTEAFF.

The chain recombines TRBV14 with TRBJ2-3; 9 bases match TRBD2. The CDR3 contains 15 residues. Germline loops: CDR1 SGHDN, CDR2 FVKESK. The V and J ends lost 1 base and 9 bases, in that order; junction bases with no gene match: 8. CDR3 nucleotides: TGTGCCAGCAGCCAAGTCCCTAGCGGGAAGGAGACGCAGTATTTT. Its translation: CASSQVPSGKETQYF.

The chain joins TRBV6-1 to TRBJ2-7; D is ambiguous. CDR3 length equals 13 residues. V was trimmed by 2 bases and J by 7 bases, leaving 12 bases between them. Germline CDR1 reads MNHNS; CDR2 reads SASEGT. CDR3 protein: CASSELGGREQYF. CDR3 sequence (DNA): TGTGCCAGCAGTGAATTAGGCGGTCGGGAGCAGTACTTC.

The CDR3 here is CATSSVRDISTEAFF. In nucleotides, the CDR3 is TGTGCCACCAGCAGTGTCAGGGACATCTCAACTGAAGCTTTCTTT. The chain employs TRBV15 and TRBJ1-1, with D maybe TRBD1 (6 bases). The germline V and J ends were trimmed by 3 bases and 5 bases, with 16 bases remaining between them. This CDR3 is 15 amino acids long. Per the germline V gene, CDR1 is LNHNV and CDR2 is YYDKDF (reference sequence).